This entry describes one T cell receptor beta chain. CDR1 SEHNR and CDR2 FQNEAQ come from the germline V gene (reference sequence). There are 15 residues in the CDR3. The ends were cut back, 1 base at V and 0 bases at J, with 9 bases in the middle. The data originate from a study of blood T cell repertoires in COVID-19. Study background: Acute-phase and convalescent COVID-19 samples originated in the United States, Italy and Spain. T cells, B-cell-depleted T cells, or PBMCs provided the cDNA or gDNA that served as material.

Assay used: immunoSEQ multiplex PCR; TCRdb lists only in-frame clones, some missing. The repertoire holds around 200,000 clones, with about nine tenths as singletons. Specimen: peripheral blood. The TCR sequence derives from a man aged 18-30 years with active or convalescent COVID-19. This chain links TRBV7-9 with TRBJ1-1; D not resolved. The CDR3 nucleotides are TGTGCCAGCAGCTTAGGATCGGTTATGAACACTGAAGCTTTCTTT. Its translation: CASSLGSVMNTEAFF.